The 12 T cell receptor beta chains given below trace back to one sample, sequenced in a study of neurological immune-mediated disorders. As to time point: longitudinal time-point 2. TCRdb analysed the 5' RACE reads with MiXCR anew, one entry per CDR3 protein. The sample carries about 60,000 distinct CDR3 sequences, around 9.7% recorded once. The source material was PBMCs. The receptors stem from a man aged 25-45 years in good health.

This clonotype was found many times. The rearrangement links TRBV24-1 to TRBJ1-2; D possibly corresponds to TRBD1 (5 bases). The CDR3 consists of 15 residues. V lost 2 bases to trimming and J lost 4 bases, with 13 bases between them. CDR1 and CDR2 (germline): KGHDR, SFDVKD. The CDR3 loop is CATSDSGLGVYGYTF. DNA for the CDR3: TGTGCCACCAGTGATTCGGGCCTAGGGGTCTATGGCTACACCTTC.

This clonotype showed up many times. V and J are TRBV27 and TRBJ2-7; the D is unclear. The CDR3 extends over 14 amino acids. V lost 4 bases and J 1 base, leaving 11 bases between the germline ends. Germline V gene lookup returns CDR1 MNHEY and CDR2 SMNVEV (reference sequence). The CDR3 region is CASSSGITSYEQYF. DNA of the CDR3: TGTGCCAGCAGTTCTGGGATCACTTCCTACGAGCAGTACTTC.

The chain couples TRBV27 to TRBJ2-3; TRBD2 is a possible D gene (6 bases). Trimming took 3 bases from V and 4 from J, leaving 23 bases between them. The CDR3 sequence is 18 residues long. Germline V gene data show CDR1 as MNHEY and CDR2 as SMNVEV (reference sequence). The CDR3 DNA is TGTGCCAGCAGTTTCCCTCCCCGCCTGGGGGGAGGAGCAGATACGCAGTATTTT. The encoded protein is CASSFPPRLGGGADTQYF.

This clonotype came up many times. This chain links TRBV20-1 with TRBJ2-1, with 8 bases fitting TRBD2. Germline V lookup: CDR1 DFQATT, CDR2 SNEGSKA (reference sequence). The CDR3 has 14 residues. Trimming cost V 1 base and J 7 bases; bases outside gene matches: 6. For the CDR3, the DNA is TGCAGTGCTAGAGGGCGGGAGGCCTTGAATGAGCAGTTCTTC. Its translation is CSARGREALNEQFF.

In its sample, this clonotype was seen many times. The rearrangement joins TRBV7-7 to TRBJ2-5, with 8 bases lining up with TRBD2. This CDR3 spans 14 amino acids. Germline V gives CDR1 SSHAT, CDR2 FNYEAQ (reference sequence). Trimming took 3 bases from V and 5 from J; bases not matched to a gene: 5. The DNA of the CDR3 is TGTGCCAGCAGCTTGGCGGGAGGAGGGGAGACCCAGTACTTC. Translating it yields CASSLAGGGETQYF. The variable domain in full, with the rest retrieved from reference TRBV7-7 and TRBJ2-5, is GAGVSQSPRYKVTKRGQDVTLRCDPISSHATLYWYQQALGQGPEFLTYFNYEAQPDKSGLPSDRFSAERPEGSISTLTIQRTEQRDSAMYRCASSLAGGGETQYFGPGTRLLVL.

In its sample, this clonotype was seen many times. The chain is built from TRBV20-1 and TRBJ2-7; D remains ambiguous. V lost 0 bases and J lost 3, with 9 bases in between. Germline V gene data show CDR1 as DFQATT and CDR2 as SNEGSKA (reference sequence). CDR3 length equals 13 residues. The CDR3 is CSARDSTNYEQYF. In nucleotides, the CDR3 is TGCAGTGCTAGAGATAGCACTAACTACGAGCAGTACTTC.

This clonotype was detected ten times or more. V is TRBV6-6 and J is TRBJ2-7; TRBD2 is a possible D gene (7 bases). Between the trimmed V and J ends, which lost 6 bases and 5 bases, there was a span of 17 bases. The CDR3 runs to 14 residues. Germline loops: CDR1 MNHNY, CDR2 SVGAGI (reference sequence). The CDR3 region has the DNA TGTGCCAGCAGAACGGGGGGCGCGGGCGACGAGCAGTACTTC. Its protein product is CASRTGGAGDEQYF.

This clonotype was recorded at least ten times. The rearrangement uses TRBV20-1 and TRBJ2-1; 7 bases line up with TRBD2. Germline assignment: CDR1 DFQATT and CDR2 SNEGSKA (reference sequence). The CDR3 runs 17 residues. Unmatched junction bases numbered 15, after V lost 6 bases and J lost 1 base. The CDR3 loop reads CSAPGEGPRRSYNEQFF. The CDR3 nucleotides are TGCAGTGCCCCGGGGGAGGGCCCTCGTAGGTCCTACAATGAGCAGTTCTTC.

The rearrangement joins TRBV5-1 to TRBJ2-1; tentative D call: TRBD2 (6 bases). Trimming took 0 bases from V and 2 from J, leaving 12 bases between them. The CDR3 covers 16 residues. CDR1 SGHRS and CDR2 YFSETQ come from the germline V gene. The DNA for the CDR3 is TGCGCCAGCAGCTTGGATGCCCGGAGGGCCTACAATGAGCAGTTCTTC. It codes for CASSLDARRAYNEQFF.

As regards this clonotype: A read error may be the cause here, since a much bigger clone is one base away. The chain uses TRBV18 and TRBJ2-5, with TRBD1 identical over 7 bases. From germline, CDR1 is KGHSH and CDR2 LQKENI. The CDR3 runs 16 residues. The CDR3 here is CVSSPRSTGAAETQYF. For the CDR3, the DNA is TGTGTCAGCTCACCACGGTCCACAGGGGCGGCAGAGACCCAGTACTTC.

This clonotype was observed a handful of times. The chain uses TRBV5-1 and TRBJ1-2; 8 positions agree with TRBD1. The germline V gene has CDR1 SGHRS and CDR2 YFSETQ. Unmatched junction bases numbered 5, after V lost 0 bases and J lost 1 base. The CDR3 covers 16 residues. CDR3 nucleotides: TGCGCCAGCAGCTTGGCCGGGACAGGCGATAACTATGGCTACACCTTC. Translated: CASSLAGTGDNYGYTF.

Comments on this clonotype: The conserved closing phenylalanine or tryptophan is absent in this CDR3, likely reflecting a read error. The V and J genes are TRBV7-3 and TRBJ2-7; D may match TRBD1 or TRBD2 (6 bases each). Germline V CDR1 and CDR2: SGHTA, FQGTGA. CDR3 length: 14 amino acids. The ends were cut back, 5 bases at V and 2 bases at J, with 13 bases in the middle. As DNA, the CDR3 is TGTGCCAGCAGCGAACAGGGAGGCCCCTACGAGCAGTACTCC. Translation gives CASSEQGGPYEQYS.